A single sample is the source of the 4 T cell receptor beta chains below, sequenced in a study of blood T cell repertoires in COVID-19. Here immunoSEQ multiplex PCR was the method, and the copy in TCRdb shows in-frame clones only, minus some. The table lists fewer than 250,000 clones, nearly 95% of them singletons. Sequencing was done on a sample of peripheral blood. These receptor sequences come from a man aged 30 to 39 with COVID-19, enrolled during active disease.

The J gene is TRBJ1-3, the V gene TRBV5-5; D is uncertain. Germline CDR1 reads SGHKS; CDR2 reads YYEKEE (reference sequence). This CDR3 has 15 amino acids. V lost 5 bases to trimming and J lost 0 bases, with 12 bases between them. This chain's CDR3 is CASSPPWASGNTIYF. CDR3 coding DNA: TGTGCCAGCAGTCCACCCTGGGCCTCTGGAAACACCATATATTTT.

The rearrangement joins TRBV5-6 to TRBJ2-7; TRBD1 matches 10 bases. The CDR3 has 16 amino acids. From germline, CDR1 is SGHDT and CDR2 YYEEEE. V shed 0 bases and J 1 base; nucleotides not matched to a gene: 4. The CDR3 sequence is CASSLVWTGGSYEQYF. The CDR3 DNA reads as TGTGCCAGCAGCTTGGTGTGGACAGGGGGTTCCTACGAGCAGTACTTC. Full variable domain (outside the CDR3, taken from reference TRBV5-6 and TRBJ2-7): DAGVTQSPTHLIKTRGQQVTLRCSPKSGHDTVSWYQQALGQGPQFIFQYYEEEERQRGNFPDRFSGHQFPNYSSELNVNALLLGDSALYLCASSLVWTGGSYEQYFGPGTRLTVT.

This chain links TRBV5-1 with TRBJ2-5; D is unclear. Germline-derived CDR1 and CDR2 are SGHRS and YFSETQ. The CDR3 sequence is 13 residues long. Trimming removed 7 bases at V and 3 bases at J, with 13 bases between. The CDR3 nucleotides are TGCGCCAGCGCCTTAACACCCGAAGAGACCCAGTACTTC. Amino acids: CASALTPEETQYF.

This sequence joins TRBV5-1 and TRBJ2-7, with TRBD2 matching 9 bases. V gave up 1 base and J gave up 0 bases; unmatched junction bases: 2. Germline V gene lookup returns CDR1 SGHRS and CDR2 YFSETQ. This CDR3 is built from 15 residues. In DNA, the CDR3 is TGCGCCAGCAGCTTGTATAGCGGGAGCTCCTACGAGCAGTACTTC. Amino acids: CASSLYSGSSYEQYF.